The 9 T cell receptor beta chains below were found in one sample sequenced in a study of CD8 T cells in Susac syndrome. The authors reverse transcribed roughly 0.45 to 1 ug RNA with random hexamers. MiXCR, run by TCRdb on the immunoSEQ multiplex PCR reads, gives a single entry per CDR3 protein. This table has about 290,000 distinct CDR3 sequences, approximately 85% appearing once. Sequenced material: CD8+ T cells from PBMCs. Receptors originate from a human donor with multiple sclerosis.

About this clonotype: The junction departs from germline at one end; a sequencing error may be responsible. This chain links TRBV5-4 with TRBJ2-7, with TRBD2 matching over 9 bases. CDR3 length: 15 amino acids. The germline V gene has CDR1 SGHNT and CDR2 YYREEE (reference sequence). CDR3 amino acids: CASSWGLAPSYKQYF. The CDR3 nucleotides are TGTGCCAGCAGCTGGGGACTAGCCCCTTCCTACAAGCAGTACTTC.

V is TRBV30 and J is TRBJ2-6; weak D call: TRBD2 (5 bases). This CDR3 has 17 residues. CDR1 and CDR2 (germline): GTSNPN, SVGIG (reference sequence). V was clipped by 8 bases and J by 0 bases, with 20 bases between them. CDR3 in DNA: TGTGCCGGCGATGACGGGGTCTCATTCTCTGGGGCCAACGTCCTGACTTTC. Encoded protein: CAGDDGVSFSGANVLTF.

The V and J genes are TRBV7-9 and TRBJ2-1; 8 bases map to TRBD1. V lost 5 bases to trimming and J lost 2 bases; unmatched junction nucleotides: 8. The V gene's germline CDR1 is SEHNR and CDR2 FQNEAQ (reference sequence). This CDR3 region has 16 residues. CDR3: CASSQTGQVPYNEQFF. The CDR3 DNA reads TGTGCCAGCAGCCAAACGGGACAGGTACCCTACAATGAGCAGTTCTTC.

This clonotype was recorded only once. The chain carries TRBV4-3 and TRBJ1-1; unclear D gene. Trimming cost V 0 bases and J 0 bases, with 5 bases left between them. Germline V gene lookup returns CDR1 LGHNA and CDR2 YSLEER. CDR3 length: 14 amino acids. CDR3 bases: TGCGCCAGCAGCCAAGATGTGATGAACACTGAAGCTTTCTTT. Its protein product is CASSQDVMNTEAFF.

CDR3 in DNA: TGTGCCAGCAGCTTAGTCCTAGCGGGCTCCTACAATGAGCAGTTCTTC. Amino acid sequence: CASSLVLAGSYNEQFF. The chain uses TRBV7-2 and TRBJ2-1, with 8 bases aligning to TRBD2. The CDR3 contains 16 residues. Germline V gives CDR1 SGHTA, CDR2 FQGNSA. V trimming: 1 base; J trimming: 0 bases; junction bases outside the gene matches: 2.

J is TRBJ2-1 and V is TRBV20-1, with D possibly matching TRBD2 (6 bases). V lost 1 base and J lost 1, with 11 bases in between. Germline CDR1 DFQATT, CDR2 SNEGSKA (reference sequence). The CDR3 loop spans 15 amino acids. In DNA, the CDR3 is TGCAGTGCTAGAGGTGTGACTAGATCCTACAATGAGCAGTTCTTC. Amino acids: CSARGVTRSYNEQFF.

The V gene is TRBV18, the J gene TRBJ1-5; no reliable D call. The CDR3 runs to 13 residues. Trimming shortened V by 2 bases and J by 5 bases, and 7 bases separated the two germline ends. Germline CDR1 and CDR2: KGHSH and LQKENI. CDR3 protein: CASSPGHYQPQHF. In nucleotides, the CDR3 is TGTGCCAGCTCACCAGGGCACTATCAGCCCCAGCATTTT.

This chain links TRBV11-2 with TRBJ2-4, with TRBD2 as a possible D gene (6 bases). The CDR3 is 14 amino acids. Germline V CDR1 and CDR2: SGHAT, FQNNGV. Trimming removed 7 bases at V and 9 bases at J, with 19 bases between. CDR3 DNA: TGTGCCAGCACCCCTTTGTCCTCCGGGGGCATTCAGTACTTC. Encoded protein: CASTPLSSGGIQYF.

This chain uses TRBV4-2 with TRBJ2-7; 9 bases align to TRBD1. CDR3 size: 14 residues. CDR1 is LGHNA, CDR2 YNFKEQ, per germline. The V gene end was trimmed by 6 bases and the J gene end by 2 bases; junction bases not matched to a gene: 5. The CDR3 nucleotides read TGTGCCAGCAGGGGACAGGGAGCCACCTACGAGCAGTACTTC. Protein: CASRGQGATYEQYF.